A single sample is the source of the 30 T cell receptor beta chains below, sequenced in a study of blood T cell repertoires in COVID-19. TCRdb keeps only in-frame clones here, not all; method: immunoSEQ multiplex PCR. The table lists approximately 530,000 clones, around 90% of them singletons. Material: peripheral blood. These TCRs come from a woman between 50 and 59 years old with COVID-19, enrolled during active disease.

The V gene is TRBV30, the J gene TRBJ2-1; 7 bases are a match to TRBD1. Germline CDR1 GTSNPN, CDR2 SVGIG (reference sequence). Trimming took 2 bases from V and 12 from J; bases not matched to a gene: 4. This CDR3 comprises 11 residues. The CDR3 sequence: CAWSPGTVQFF. The CDR3 DNA reads TGTGCCTGGAGTCCTGGGACAGTGCAGTTCTTC.

The chain uses TRBV11-3 and TRBJ2-5; TRBD2 might be the D (6 bases). The CDR3 covers 14 residues. Trimming pared 5 bases from V and 5 bases from J, leaving 15 bases between. Germline values: CDR1 SGHNT, CDR2 YENEEA. The CDR3 protein is CASSTGGGMETQYF. CDR3 DNA: TGTGCCAGCAGCACAGGAGGAGGGATGGAGACCCAGTACTTC.

This clone turned up a few times. The CDR3 spells CSAPTEGAIYGYTF. Here the CDR3 DNA reads TGCAGCGCCCCCACGGAGGGGGCGATCTATGGCTACACCTTC. The chain links TRBV29-1 to TRBJ1-2; 7 nucleotides agree with TRBD1. Germline V gene data show CDR1 as SQVTM and CDR2 as ANQGSEA. V lost 7 bases to trimming and J lost 4 bases; unmatched junction nucleotides: 12. This CDR3 comprises 14 residues.

CDR3 nucleotides: TGTGCCAGTAGTATCCACAGGGGTAGGAACACTGAAGCTTTCTTT. Translated, it gives CASSIHRGRNTEAFF. This chain uses TRBV19 with TRBJ1-1; 7 positions agree with TRBD1. CDR3 length: 15 amino acids. Germline V gene sequence: CDR1 LNHDA, CDR2 SQIVND (reference sequence). V shed 3 bases, J shed 1 base, and the junction held 5 bases outside the gene matches.

V gene TRBV5-1 combines with J gene TRBJ2-2, with D possibly being TRBD2 (6 bases). V shed 0 bases and J shed 3 bases, with 9 bases lying between them. This CDR3 has 15 residues. The germline V gene encodes CDR1 SGHRS and CDR2 YFSETQ. CDR3 in DNA: TGCGCCAGCAGCTTGGACGGGGGTTACACCGGGGAGCTGTTTTTT. Translated, it gives CASSLDGGYTGELFF.

CDR3 sequence reads: CASTKDEGSEQYF. CDR3 in DNA: TGTGCCAGCACCAAAGACGAGGGAAGCGAGCAGTACTTC. The rearrangement links TRBV7-9 to TRBJ2-7; TRBD2 might be the D (5 bases). This CDR3 comprises 13 residues. The ends were cut back, 7 bases at V and 6 bases at J, with 16 bases in the middle. Germline V gives CDR1 SEHNR, CDR2 FQNEAQ (reference sequence).

The chain uses TRBV3-1 (or the pseudogene TRBV3-2) and TRBJ2-7; 7 bases are a match to TRBD1. This CDR3 is 14 amino acids long. V shed 5 bases and J 2 bases; nucleotides not matched to a gene: 6. From germline, CDR1 is LGHDT and CDR2 YNNKEL (reference sequence). Here the CDR3 reads CASSTGQWTYEQYF. The CDR3 DNA follows: TGTGCCAGCAGCACGGGACAGTGGACCTACGAGCAGTACTTC.

The chain employs TRBV2 and TRBJ2-1; D gene uncertain. Germline V gene lookup returns CDR1 SNHLY and CDR2 FYNNEI. CDR3 length equals 11 residues. Trimming removed 4 bases at V and 5 bases at J, with 3 bases between. The CDR3 nucleotides read TGTGCCAGCAGTGCTAACAATGAGCAGTTCTTC. It encodes CASSANNEQFF.

This chain uses TRBV5-4 with TRBJ2-1, with D perhaps matching TRBD2 (5 bases). This CDR3 comprises 11 residues. CDR1 is SGHNT, CDR2 YYREEE, per germline (reference sequence). V shed 7 bases and J shed 8 bases, with 10 bases lying between them. The DNA of the CDR3 is TGTGCCAGCGGTCCGAGGGATGAGCAGTTCTTC. This codes for CASGPRDEQFF.

This clone was observed a single time. The chain links TRBV6-4 to TRBJ1-5, with TRBD1 matching 9 bases. Trimming at V came to 3 bases and at J to 1 base, leaving 4 bases not matched to a gene. Germline-derived CDR1 and CDR2 are MRHNA and SNTAGT. This CDR3 has 16 amino acids. CDR3 region: CASSDLGQGSNQPQHF. The DNA of the CDR3 is TGTGCCAGCAGTGATCTGGGACAGGGCAGCAATCAGCCCCAGCATTTT.

In this sample, this clone turned up once. The rearrangement uses TRBV10-1 and TRBJ1-1; TRBD1 matches at 7 bases. J was trimmed by 3 bases and V by 0 bases; bases with no gene match: 4. Germline CDR1 and CDR2: WNHNN and SYGVQD (reference sequence). CDR3 length: 15 residues. As DNA, the CDR3 is TGCGCCAGCAGTGAGTCGGGCAGGGGGTACACTGAAGCTTTCTTT. This gives the protein CASSESGRGYTEAFF.

V usage is TRBV29-1 and J usage is TRBJ1-2; TRBD1 agrees at 7 bases. V dropped 6 bases and J dropped 5; count of bases not matched to a gene: 9. This CDR3 has 13 amino acids. Germline V gives CDR1 SQVTM, CDR2 ANQGSEA. In DNA form, the CDR3 reads TGCAGCGTCCCACCACAGGGGTGGTATGGCTACACCTTC. It codes for CSVPPQGWYGYTF.

V gene TRBV6-6 combines with J gene TRBJ1-6; D may be TRBD1 (6 bases). Trimming pared 8 bases from V and 6 bases from J, leaving 14 bases between. The CDR3 runs 14 residues. Germline CDR1 reads MNHNY; CDR2 reads SVGAGI (reference sequence). The CDR3 bases are TGTGCCAGCGGGCGGGGGGGCTTTAATTCACCCCTCCACTTT. Its protein is CASGRGGFNSPLHF.

The chain recombines TRBV7-2 with TRBJ1-1, with 7 positions matching TRBD1. CDR3 size: 15 residues. Trimming cost V 3 bases and J 1 base; bases outside gene matches: 5. Germline V gene lookup returns CDR1 SGHTA and CDR2 FQGNSA. The CDR3 sequence: CASSFYRGQNTEAFF. CDR3 sequence (DNA): TGTGCCAGCAGCTTCTACAGGGGACAGAACACTGAAGCTTTCTTT. Looking up the rest from reference TRBV7-2 and TRBJ1-1 gives the full variable domain: GAGVSQSPSNKVTEKGKDVELRCDPISGHTALYWYRQSLGQGLEFLIYFQGNSAPDKSGLPSDRFSAERTGGSVSTLTIQRTQQEDSAVYLCASSFYRGQNTEAFFGQGTRLTVV.

V and J are TRBV5-4 and TRBJ1-1, with D possibly TRBD1 on 6 matching bases. The CDR3 sequence is 12 residues long. Trimming took off 4 bases at V and 12 bases at J, with 16 bases between the two ends. CDR1 is SGHNT, CDR2 YYREEE, per germline (reference sequence). The CDR3 loop is CASSDRKTGPFF. The CDR3 nucleotides read TGTGCCAGCAGCGACCGAAAGACAGGCCCTTTCTTT.

The chain employs TRBV14 and TRBJ1-3; D gene unclear. CDR1 is SGHDN and CDR2 is FVKESK in the germline V gene. Between the trimmed V and J ends, which lost 4 bases and 4 bases, there was a span of 17 bases. CDR3 length: 16 amino acids. The CDR3: CASSLGRDLWGNTIYF. In DNA form, the CDR3 reads TGTGCCAGCAGCCTGGGCCGCGATTTATGGGGAAACACCATATATTTT.

The chain uses TRBV19 and TRBJ1-1; the D is unclear. V lost 3 bases, J lost 1 base, and 12 bases lay in between. The CDR3 has 15 amino acids. Germline CDR1 and CDR2: LNHDA and SQIVND (reference sequence). The CDR3, as DNA: TGTGCCAGTAGTATTGGGTTTCGGGGGAACACTGAAGCTTTCTTT. This translates into CASSIGFRGNTEAFF.

The chain couples TRBV27 to TRBJ1-1; D is uncertain. CDR3 size: 14 residues. Trimming removed 5 bases from V and 1 base from J, with 11 bases in between. Germline lookup yields CDR1 MNHEY and CDR2 SMNVEV (reference sequence). In nucleotides, the CDR3 is TGTGCCAGCAGTACCCGGGTTACGAACACTGAAGCTTTCTTT. Translation gives CASSTRVTNTEAFF.

The rearrangement uses TRBV5-1 and TRBJ2-1, with 9 bases lining up with TRBD2. J gave up 7 bases and V 4 bases, and 12 bases lay outside the gene matches. Germline V gene sequence: CDR1 SGHRS, CDR2 YFSETQ. The CDR3 spans 16 residues. As DNA, the CDR3 is TGCGCCAGCAGCCGCAGACTAGCGGCCCTGGGGAATGAGCAGTTCTTC. Its protein is CASSRRLAALGNEQFF.

The chain recombines TRBV27 with TRBJ1-4, with a tentative D call TRBD1 (6 bases). V gave up 3 bases and J gave up 4 bases, with 9 bases separating them. Germline-derived CDR1 and CDR2 are MNHEY and SMNVEV (reference sequence). The length of the CDR3 is 14 residues. The CDR3 loop reads CASSLGHLNEKLFF. CDR3 sequence (DNA): TGTGCCAGCAGTTTGGGACACCTTAATGAAAAACTGTTTTTT.

The CDR3 coding sequence is TGTGCCAGCAGCTTCCTTTATAGCAATCAGCCCCAGCATTTT. This translates into CASSFLYSNQPQHF. V usage is TRBV7-2 and J usage is TRBJ1-5, with D unresolved. Trimming left V 3 bases short and J 0 bases short, with 6 bases between. This CDR3 has 14 residues. Germline CDR1 SGHTA, CDR2 FQGNSA. The full variable domain, its missing parts supplied by reference TRBV7-2 and TRBJ1-5, is GAGVSQSPSNKVTEKGKDVELRCDPISGHTALYWYRQSLGQGLEFLIYFQGNSAPDKSGLPSDRFSAERTGGSVSTLTIQRTQQEDSAVYLCASSFLYSNQPQHFGDGTRLSIL.

The chain is built from TRBV7-6 and TRBJ2-6, with D perhaps TRBD2 (6 bases). This CDR3 is built from 17 residues. V shed 5 bases and J shed 0 bases, with 14 bases lying between them. Germline V gene data show CDR1 as SGHVS and CDR2 as FNYEAQ. The DNA of the CDR3 is TGTGCCAGCAGCCCCAATGCGGGGACCTCTGGGGCCAACGTCCTGACTTTC. This codes for CASSPNAGTSGANVLTF.

The chain has TRBV5-1 and TRBJ2-1; D not certain. Germline-derived CDR1 and CDR2 are SGHRS and YFSETQ. V dropped 4 bases and J dropped 4 bases, with 12 bases sitting between them. CDR3 length equals 14 residues. The CDR3 nucleotides are TGCGCCAGCAGCCCGACAACCCAGTACAATGAGCAGTTCTTC. Encoded protein: CASSPTTQYNEQFF.

The table lists this clone with a count of one. The V call is TRBV19, the J call TRBJ1-1; possibly TRBD1 for D (6 bases). This CDR3 has 16 amino acids. Germline assignment: CDR1 LNHDA and CDR2 SQIVND (reference sequence). V lost 6 bases, J lost 0 bases, and 17 bases lay in between. The CDR3 reads CASRSVPTGMNTEAFF. CDR3 DNA: TGTGCCAGTAGGTCCGTACCTACAGGGATGAACACTGAAGCTTTCTTT.

V gene TRBV28 combines with J gene TRBJ1-2, with 8 bases matching TRBD1. The germline CDR1 and CDR2 sequences are MDHEN and SYDVKM. The CDR3 runs 15 residues. The J segment lost 3 bases and the V segment lost 6 bases, leaving 9 bases of the junction unmatched. CDR3 bases: TGTGCCAGCAGAACCTCAGGGGGCATGGACTATGGCTACACCTTC. This gives the protein CASRTSGGMDYGYTF.

This rearrangement joins TRBV6-5 to TRBJ1-2; D unresolved. The CDR3 runs to 14 residues. Trimming took off 5 bases at V and 3 bases at J, with 13 bases between the two ends. In germline, CDR1 is MNHEY, CDR2 SVGAGI. As DNA, the CDR3 is TGTGCCAGCAGTCGGGCGGGTGTTGACTATGGCTACACCTTC. Residues: CASSRAGVDYGYTF.

In DNA, the CDR3 is TGTGCCAGCAGCTTAGAGCTTGAAGGGTGGGACAACGCAGATACGCAGTATTTT. Protein product: CASSLELEGWDNADTQYF. The chain recombines TRBV7-8 with TRBJ2-3; TRBD1 might be the D (6 bases). The CDR3 length is 18 residues. V shed 1 base and J shed 4 bases, with 21 bases lying between them. Per the germline V gene, CDR1 is SGHVS and CDR2 is FQNEAQ.

CDR3 in amino acids: CASSLGQERSPLHF. Here the CDR3 DNA reads TGTGCCAGCAGTTTAGGACAGGAACGATCACCCCTCCACTTT. This sequence joins TRBV28 and TRBJ1-6; 7 bases are shared with TRBD1. The CDR3 consists of 14 residues. CDR1 and CDR2 (germline): MDHEN, SYDVKM. V shed 2 bases and J 10 bases; nucleotides not matched to a gene: 5.

This clone has only one observation. The V and J genes are TRBV30 and TRBJ1-1, with 7 bases matching TRBD1. With 0 bases clipped from V and 3 bases from J, the junction kept 4 bases outside the gene matches. The CDR3 has 14 amino acids. In germline, CDR1 is GTSNPN, CDR2 SVGIG (reference sequence). CDR3 DNA: TGTGCCTGGAGTGTAACCAGGGGGGACACTGAAGCTTTCTTT. This sequence encodes CAWSVTRGDTEAFF.

This clone was seen more than once but under ten times. Other DNA sequences in this specimen translate into the identical CDR3. The chain carries TRBV5-1 and TRBJ1-1; perhaps TRBD1 as D (5 bases). Germline lookup yields CDR1 SGHRS and CDR2 YFSETQ. V gave up 2 bases and J gave up 1 base, with 6 bases separating them. CDR3 length: 13 amino acids. The CDR3: CASSLRGNTEAFF. The CDR3 bases are TGCGCCAGCAGCTTAAGGGGGAACACTGAAGCTTTCTTT.